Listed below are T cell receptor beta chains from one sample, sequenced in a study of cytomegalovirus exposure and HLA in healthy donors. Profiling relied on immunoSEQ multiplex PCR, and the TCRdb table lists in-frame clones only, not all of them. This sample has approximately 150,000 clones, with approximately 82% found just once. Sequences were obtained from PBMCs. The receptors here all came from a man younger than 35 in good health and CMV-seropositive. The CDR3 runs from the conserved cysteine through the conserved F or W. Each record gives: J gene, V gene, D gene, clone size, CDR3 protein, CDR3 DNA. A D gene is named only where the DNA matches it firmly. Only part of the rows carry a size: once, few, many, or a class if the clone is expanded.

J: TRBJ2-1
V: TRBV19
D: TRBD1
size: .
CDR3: CASSKTGTGGGNEQFF
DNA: TGTGCCAGTAGTAAGACCGGGACAGGAGGCGGGAATGAGCAGTTCTTC

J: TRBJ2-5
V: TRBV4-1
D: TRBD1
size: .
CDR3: CASSQRTGGGETQYF
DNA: TGCGCCAGCAGCCAAAGGACAGGGGGCGGGGAGACCCAGTACTTC

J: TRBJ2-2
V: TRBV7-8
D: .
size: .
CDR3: CASSLALTAGELFF
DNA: TGTGCCAGCAGCTTAGCGTTAACTGCGGGGGAGCTGTTTTTT

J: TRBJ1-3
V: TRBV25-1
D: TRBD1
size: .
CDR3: CASSEFRGTVGNTIYF
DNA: TGTGCCAGCAGTGAATTTCGTGGGACAGTGGGCAACACCATATATTTT

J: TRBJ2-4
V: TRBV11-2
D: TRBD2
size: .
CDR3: CASSLNGGLLYF
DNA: TGTGCCAGCAGCTTAAACGGGGGACTACTGTACTTC

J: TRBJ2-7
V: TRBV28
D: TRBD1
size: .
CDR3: CASSTTGASYEQYF
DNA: TGTGCCAGCAGTACAACAGGGGCTTCCTACGAGCAGTACTTC

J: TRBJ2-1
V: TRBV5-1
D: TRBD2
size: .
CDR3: CASNPGGGRGDEQFF
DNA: TGCGCCAGCAACCCTGGAGGCGGGAGGGGGGATGAGCAGTTCTTC

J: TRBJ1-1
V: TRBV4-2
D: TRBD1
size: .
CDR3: CASSPGTGITEAFF
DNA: TGTGCCAGCAGCCCCGGGACAGGGATCACTGAAGCTTTCTTT

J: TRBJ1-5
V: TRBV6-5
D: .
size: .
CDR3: CASSSHRAPGNQPQHF
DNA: TGTGCCAGCAGTTCCCACAGGGCTCCGGGGAATCAGCCCCAGCATTTT

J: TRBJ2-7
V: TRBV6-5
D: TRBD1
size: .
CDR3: CASKYRGPYEQYF
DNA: TGTGCCAGCAAATACAGGGGTCCCTACGAGCAGTACTTC

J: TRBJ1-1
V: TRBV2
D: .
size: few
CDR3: CASSDRSNTEAFF
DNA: TGTGCCAGCAGTGACAGATCGAACACTGAAGCTTTCTTT

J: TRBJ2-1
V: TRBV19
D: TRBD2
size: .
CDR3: CASSIASGNEQFF
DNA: TGTGCCAGTAGTATCGCTAGCGGGAATGAGCAGTTCTTC

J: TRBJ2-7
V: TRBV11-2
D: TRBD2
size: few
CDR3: CASSRWASGTYEQYF
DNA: TGTGCCAGCAGCCGTTGGGCTAGCGGGACCTACGAGCAGTACTTC

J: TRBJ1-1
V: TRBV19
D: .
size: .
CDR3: CASSMGDIYTEAFF
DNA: TGTGCCAGTAGTATGGGAGACATCTACACTGAAGCTTTCTTT

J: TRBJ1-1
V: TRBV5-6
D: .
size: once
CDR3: CASSLVPRDTEAFF
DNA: TGTGCCAGCAGCTTAGTACCGAGAGACACTGAAGCTTTCTTT

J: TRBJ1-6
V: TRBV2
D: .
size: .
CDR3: CASSEGTVSPLHF
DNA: TGTGCCAGCAGTGAAGGGACAGTTTCACCCCTCCACTTT

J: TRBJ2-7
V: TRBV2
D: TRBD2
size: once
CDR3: CASGTSGTYEQYF
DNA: TGTGCCAGCGGGACTAGCGGGACCTACGAGCAGTACTTC

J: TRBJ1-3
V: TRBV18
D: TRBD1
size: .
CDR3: CASSPNRGGNTIYF
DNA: TGTGCCAGCTCCCCGAACAGGGGTGGAAACACCATATATTTT

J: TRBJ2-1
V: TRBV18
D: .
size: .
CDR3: CASSPAGLHNEQFF
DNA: TGTGCCAGCTCACCAGCGGGGCTCCACAATGAGCAGTTCTTC

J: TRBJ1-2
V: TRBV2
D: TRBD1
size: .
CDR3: CASSRQGANYGYTF
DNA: TGTGCCAGCAGTCGACAGGGCGCGAACTATGGCTACACCTTC

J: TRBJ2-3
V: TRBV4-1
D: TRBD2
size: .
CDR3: CASSRKAGPWADTQYF
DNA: TGCGCCAGCAGCCGAAAAGCGGGGCCTTGGGCAGATACGCAGTATTTT

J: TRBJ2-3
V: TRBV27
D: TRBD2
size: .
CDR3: CASSLGLAGGPMTDTQYF
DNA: TGTGCCAGCAGTTTAGGGCTAGCGGGAGGGCCAATGACAGATACGCAGTATTTT

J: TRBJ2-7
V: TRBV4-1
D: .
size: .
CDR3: CASSLRGSEGSSPYEQYF
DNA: TGCGCCAGCAGCTTGCGAGGATCGGAGGGAAGTAGCCCCTACGAGCAGTACTTC

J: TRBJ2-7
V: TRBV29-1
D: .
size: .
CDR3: CSAETRRNEQYF
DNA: TGCAGCGCGGAGACTAGACGGAACGAGCAGTACTTC

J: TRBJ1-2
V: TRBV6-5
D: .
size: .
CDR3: CAASRALANYGYTF
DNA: TGTGCCGCGTCCAGGGCTCTAGCTAACTATGGCTACACCTTC

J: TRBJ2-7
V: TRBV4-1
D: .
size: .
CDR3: CASSQAQGYEQYF
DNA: TGCGCCAGCAGCCAAGCACAGGGTTACGAGCAGTACTTC

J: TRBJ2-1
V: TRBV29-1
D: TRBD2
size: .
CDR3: CSVSGLAGVLRYNEQFF
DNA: TGCAGCGTTTCTGGACTAGCGGGAGTCTTAAGGTACAATGAGCAGTTCTTC

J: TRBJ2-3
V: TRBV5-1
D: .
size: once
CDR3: CASSLALGGDTDTQYF
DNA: TGCGCCAGCAGCTTGGCCTTGGGCGGGGACACAGATACGCAGTATTTT

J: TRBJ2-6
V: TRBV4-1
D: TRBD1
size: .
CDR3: CASSQDRFGGVLTF
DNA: TGCGCCAGCAGCCAGGACAGGTTCGGAGGCGTCCTGACTTTC

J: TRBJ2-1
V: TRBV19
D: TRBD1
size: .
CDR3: CASSIGRANRGYNEQFF
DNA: TGTGCCAGTAGTATAGGCAGAGCTAACAGGGGGTACAATGAGCAGTTCTTC

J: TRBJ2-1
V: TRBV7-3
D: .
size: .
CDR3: CASSSRDEQFF
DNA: TGTGCCAGCAGCTCCCGGGATGAGCAGTTCTTC

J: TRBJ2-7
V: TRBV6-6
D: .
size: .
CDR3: CASSYSKLLQGEQYF
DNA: TGTGCCAGCAGTTACTCGAAACTACTCCAGGGCGAGCAGTACTTC

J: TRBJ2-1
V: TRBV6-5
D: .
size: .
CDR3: CASSSLEGRSEQFF
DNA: TGTGCCAGCAGTTCTCTCGAGGGTCGAAGTGAGCAGTTCTTC

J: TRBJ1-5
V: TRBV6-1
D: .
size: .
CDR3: CASSGIAGDPYSNQPQHF
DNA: TGTGCCAGCAGTGGAATTGCAGGGGACCCCTATAGCAATCAGCCCCAGCATTTT

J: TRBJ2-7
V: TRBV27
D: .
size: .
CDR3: CASSGASGLYEQYF
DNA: TGTGCCAGCAGTGGTGCATCAGGTTTATACGAGCAGTACTTC

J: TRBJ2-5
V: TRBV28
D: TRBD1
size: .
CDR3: CASSLTGTGGQETQYF
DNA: TGTGCCAGCAGTTTAACCGGGACAGGGGGTCAAGAGACCCAGTACTTC

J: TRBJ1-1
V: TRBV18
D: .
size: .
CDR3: CASSPPNGANTEAFF
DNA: TGTGCCAGCTCACCACCGAACGGTGCAAACACTGAAGCTTTCTTT

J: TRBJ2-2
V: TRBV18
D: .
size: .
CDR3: CASSPPPVLELFF
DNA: TGTGCCAGCTCACCACCTCCGGTCCTGGAGCTGTTTTTT

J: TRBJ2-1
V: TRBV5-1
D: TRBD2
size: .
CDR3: CASSLGDAGGDNEQFF
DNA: TGCGCCAGCAGCTTGGGAGACGCGGGAGGTGACAATGAGCAGTTCTTC

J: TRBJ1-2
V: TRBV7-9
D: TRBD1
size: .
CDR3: CASSVQGAAYGYTF
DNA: TGTGCCAGCAGCGTACAGGGGGCGGCCTATGGCTACACCTTC

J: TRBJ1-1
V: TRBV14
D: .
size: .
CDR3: CASSRDPDRLNTEAFF
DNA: TGCGCCAGCAGCCGGGACCCAGACAGGTTAAACACTGAAGCTTTCTTT

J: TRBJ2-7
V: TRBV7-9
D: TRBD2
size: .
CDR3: CASSLSAGGPGEQYF
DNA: TGTGCCAGCAGCTTATCGGCGGGAGGGCCTGGCGAGCAGTACTTC

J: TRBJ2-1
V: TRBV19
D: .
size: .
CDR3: CASSILAGLSYNEQFF
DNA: TGTGCCAGTAGTATACTGGCAGGGCTCTCCTACAATGAGCAGTTCTTC

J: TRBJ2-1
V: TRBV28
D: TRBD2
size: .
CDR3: CASSSQLAGGYNEQFF
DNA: TGTGCCAGCAGTTCCCAACTAGCGGGAGGGTACAATGAGCAGTTCTTC

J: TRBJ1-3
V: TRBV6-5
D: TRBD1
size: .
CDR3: CASSKQGVAGNTIYF
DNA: TGTGCCAGCAGTAAACAGGGGGTAGCAGGAAACACCATATATTTT

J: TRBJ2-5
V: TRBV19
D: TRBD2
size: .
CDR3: CASSRASGNQETQYF
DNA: TGTGCCAGTAGTAGGGCTAGCGGGAATCAAGAGACCCAGTACTTC

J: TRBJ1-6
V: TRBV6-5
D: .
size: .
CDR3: CASSSDGVEPLHF
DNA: TGTGCCAGCAGTTCGGACGGGGTAGAACCCCTCCACTTT

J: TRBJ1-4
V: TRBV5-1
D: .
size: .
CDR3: CASSLGKGIDEKLFF
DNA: TGCGCCAGCAGCTTGGGGAAGGGGATAGATGAAAAACTGTTTTTT

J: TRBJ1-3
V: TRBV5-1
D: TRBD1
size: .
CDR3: CASSRDSDSGNTIYF
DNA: TGCGCCAGCAGCCGGGACAGTGACTCTGGAAACACCATATATTTT

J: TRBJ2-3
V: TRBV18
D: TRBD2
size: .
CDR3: CASSSGLAGANTQYF
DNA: TGTGCCAGCTCATCGGGACTAGCGGGAGCAAACACGCAGTATTTT

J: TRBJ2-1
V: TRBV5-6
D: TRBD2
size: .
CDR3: CASSSLAGRYNEQFF
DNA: TGTGCCAGCAGCTCCCTAGCGGGACGGTACAATGAGCAGTTCTTC

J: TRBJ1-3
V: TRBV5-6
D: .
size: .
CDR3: CASSSIQYSGNTIYF
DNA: TGTGCCAGCAGCTCAATCCAGTACTCTGGAAACACCATATATTTT

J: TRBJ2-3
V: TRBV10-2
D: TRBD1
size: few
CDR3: CASRLDRELNTDTQYF
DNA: TGCGCCAGCAGATTGGACAGGGAATTAAACACAGATACGCAGTATTTT

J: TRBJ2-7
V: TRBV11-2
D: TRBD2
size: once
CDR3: CASGGASGGLGRNEQYF
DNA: TGTGCCAGCGGCGGGGCTAGCGGGGGACTAGGACGGAACGAGCAGTACTTC

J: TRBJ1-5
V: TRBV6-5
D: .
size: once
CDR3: CASSSQVTLYQPQHF
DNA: TGTGCCAGCAGTTCTCAGGTGACGCTTTATCAGCCCCAGCATTTT

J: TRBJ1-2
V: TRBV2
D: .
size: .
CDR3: CASSEVNGALGGYTF
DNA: TGTGCCAGCAGTGAAGTGAATGGGGCCCTGGGTGGCTACACCTTC